These T cell receptor beta chains were read from a single sample in a study of Ad26.COV2.S vaccination and SARS-CoV-2 variants. The assay was immunoSEQ multiplex PCR, and TCRdb's table has in-frame clones only and misses some. Here the sample spans about 350,000 clones, about 88% being singletons. The specimen comprised peripheral blood, sampled in a trial of Ad26.COV2.S vaccine versus placebo. The receptors were sampled from a person between 18 and 60 years old who received the Ad26.COV2.S COVID-19 vaccine or a placebo. Each CDR3 is given with its conserved first and last residue.

CSVVVDTQYF,TRBV29-1
CASSAARENTEAFF,TRBV7-2
CASSLGTGANVLTF,TRBV5-4
CASSPDRTYEQYF,TRBV6-5
CASSEQGGGQETQYF,TRBV10-1
CASSRREVTSPLHF,TRBV5-6
CSVERGSYGYTF,TRBV29-1
CASSQGGLAGAGELFF,TRBV14
CASSLGRSSGNTIYF,TRBV7-6
CASSAGQGQGRFF,TRBV11-1
CASSQEGKGNMNTEAFF,TRBV4-1
CASSSGGLGNEQFF,TRBV13
CASSDSESSTDTQYF,TRBV2
CASRTGQGDSYEQYF,TRBV28
CASGGGGSYTDTQYF,TRBV19
CASGGGYTF,TRBV28
CASSLLGYTEAFF,TRBV7-9
CASSPRTYDGTQYF,TRBV7-9
CASSFFPSRGYEQYF,TRBV5-4
CASSIGAGDGYTF,TRBV19
CASSLSGTAYGYTF,TRBV5-1
CASSRPRDRGYNEQFF,TRBV7-2
CASSLVGSTGELFF,TRBV27
CASKPQGAGYNEQFF,TRBV5-4
CASSPGQPSSYNEQFF,TRBV18
CAISEERWQDTQYF,TRBV10-3
CASSRWTGKTGELFF,TRBV13
CASVRGANEKLFF,TRBV7-9
CASSDGGRTGELFF,TRBV6-4
CASSLVPGLGNTIYF,TRBV7-2
CASSLATPGRTDTQYF,TRBV5-1
CASSLFDNEQYF,TRBV28
CASSLGSGTHNEQFF,TRBV5-1
CASSRASGGVNTGELFF,TRBV3-1/TRBV3-2
CASSLLNRPPYGYTF,TRBV11-2
CASSLGGRISYEQYF,TRBV28
CASSLEQGARKSYEQYF,TRBV7-8
CASSQNRRNQPQHF,TRBV27
CASSQETGDTEAFF,TRBV3-1/TRBV3-2
CASSPGTGRRRYEQYF,TRBV18
CASSNKVLLRGGTEAFF,TRBV21-1
CASSLGLFYNEQFF,TRBV28
CASSLPGLAGGFYNEQFF,TRBV7-9
CASSPDRYTDTQYF,TRBV7-3
CASSQVWLGGTNTEAFF,TRBV4-2
CASSSIGNYGYTF,TRBV5-4